Listed below are T cell receptor beta chains from one sample, sequenced in a study of blood T cell repertoires in COVID-19. The repertoire was sequenced with immunoSEQ multiplex PCR; TCRdb's copy has only in-frame clones and lacks some. The table shows roughly 95,000 clones, with around 80% occurring only once. The sequenced sample was peripheral blood. The receptors were gathered from a man aged 50-59 years with active or convalescent COVID-19. Each CDR3 is given with its conserved first and last residue.

j_call v_call cdr3_aa
TRBJ1-6 TRBV10-3 CAISRSGESPLHF
TRBJ1-4 TRBV7-5 CVRSRRGGDNEKLFF
TRBJ1-3 TRBV11-2 CASSLGGYSGNTIYF
TRBJ1-5 TRBV27 CASSPGGHNQPQHF
TRBJ2-1 TRBV5-1 CASSLSGGSPYNEQFF
TRBJ2-3 TRBV3-1/TRBV3-2 CASSQGGTDTQYF
TRBJ2-7 TRBV4-3 CASSQDSPGQYSYEQYF
TRBJ2-3 TRBV5-5 CASSFWTDFTDTQYF
TRBJ1-1 TRBV7-8 CASSLALRGSEAFF
TRBJ1-5 TRBV30 CAWNGQLGQPQHF
TRBJ1-2 TRBV29-1 CSVDGREVYGYTF
TRBJ2-1 TRBV18 CASSLGTANEQFF
TRBJ1-3 TRBV29-1 CSVTDSGNTIYF
TRBJ2-7 TRBV19 CASRSAGRTYEQYF
TRBJ1-3 TRBV18 CASSPRDRDHTIYF
TRBJ2-6 TRBV9 CASSVVPSRDRYSGANVLTF
TRBJ2-5 TRBV5-1 CASSRGTTQETQYF
TRBJ2-5 TRBV5-1 CASSLGYNQETQYF
TRBJ2-5 TRBV5-1 CASSLGTSGQETQYF
TRBJ1-6 TRBV19 CASSPQGGDSPLHF
TRBJ2-3 TRBV11-2 CASSFRRGPSTDTQYF
TRBJ2-5 TRBV5-1 CASHPQGQETQYF
TRBJ2-1 TRBV29-1 CSVETGSANEQFF